These 4 T cell receptor beta chains were sequenced from one sample in a study of shared clonotypes between healthy human individuals. Libraries were prepared by immunoSEQ multiplex PCR; TCRdb keeps only in-frame clonotypes and omits some of them. The table includes approximately 2.4 million clones, more than 90% detected once. The sample consisted of naive CD4+ T cells sorted from blood. Subset specified: CD45RA+ positively selected. Receptors originate from a man aged 18 to 29 in good health.

The chain joins TRBV7-9 to TRBJ1-1; no firm D call. From germline, CDR1 is SEHNR and CDR2 FQNEAQ (reference sequence). Between the trimmed V and J ends, which lost 7 bases and 4 bases, there was a span of 13 bases. This CDR3 contains 13 residues. CDR3 bases: TGTGCCAGCAAACTTGGGGAGGGCACTGAAGCTTTCTTT. Translating it yields CASKLGEGTEAFF. Using reference TRBV7-9 and TRBJ1-1 for the parts outside the CDR3, the full variable domain is DTGVSQNPRHKITKRGQNVTFRCDPISEHNRLYWYRQTLGQGPEFLTYFQNEAQLEKSRLLSDRFSAERPKGSFSTLEIQRTEQGDSAMYLCASKLGEGTEAFFGQGTRLTVV.

The chain has TRBV6-1 and TRBJ2-3; no definite D call. V was clipped by 7 bases and J by 0 bases, with 8 bases between them. Germline V lookup: CDR1 MNHNS, CDR2 SASEGT. The CDR3 has 13 amino acids. CDR3 amino acids: CASTYSSTDTQYF. In DNA, the CDR3 is TGTGCCAGCACCTACTCTAGCACAGATACGCAGTATTTT.

J is TRBJ1-2 and V is TRBV18, with unresolved D. CDR1 and CDR2 from the germline V gene are KGHSH and LQKENI. The V end was cut by 3 bases, the J end by 1 base, with 6 bases between. The CDR3 contains 13 residues. CDR3 residues: CASSPEVNYGYTF. DNA for the CDR3: TGTGCCAGCTCACCGGAGGTTAACTATGGCTACACCTTC.

J is TRBJ2-6 and V is TRBV19, with D unresolved. V shed 3 bases and J shed 1 base, with 10 bases lying between them. CDR3 length equals 16 residues. Germline V gives CDR1 LNHDA, CDR2 SQIVND (reference sequence). The CDR3 reads CASSMGGISGANVLTF. The DNA of the CDR3 is TGTGCCAGTAGTATGGGTGGGATTTCTGGGGCCAACGTCCTGACTTTC.